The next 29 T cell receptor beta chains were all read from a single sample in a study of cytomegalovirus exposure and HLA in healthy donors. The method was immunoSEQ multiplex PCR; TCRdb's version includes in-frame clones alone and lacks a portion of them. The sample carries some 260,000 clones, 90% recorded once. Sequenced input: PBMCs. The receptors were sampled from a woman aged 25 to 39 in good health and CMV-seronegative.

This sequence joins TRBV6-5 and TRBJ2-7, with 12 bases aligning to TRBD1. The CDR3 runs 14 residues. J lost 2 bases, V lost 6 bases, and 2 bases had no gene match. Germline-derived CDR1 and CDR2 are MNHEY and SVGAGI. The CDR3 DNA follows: TGTGCCAGCAGGGGGACAGGGGGCGCCTACGAGCAGTACTTC. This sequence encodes CASRGTGGAYEQYF.

The CDR3 here is CASSPGVGGSSYEQYF. Written as DNA, the CDR3 is TGTGCCAGCAGCCCCGGGGTGGGCGGAAGCTCCTACGAGCAGTACTTC. The genes are TRBV7-2 and TRBJ2-7; TRBD2 might be the D (5 bases). The V gene's germline CDR1 is SGHTA and CDR2 FQGNSA. Deletions cut 5 bases from V and 0 bases from J, with 17 bases between. The CDR3 is 16 amino acids.

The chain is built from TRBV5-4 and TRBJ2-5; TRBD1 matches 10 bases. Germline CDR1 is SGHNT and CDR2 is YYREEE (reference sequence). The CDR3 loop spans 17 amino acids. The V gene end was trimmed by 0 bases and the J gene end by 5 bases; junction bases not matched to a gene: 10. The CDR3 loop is CASSLATRQGAGETQYF. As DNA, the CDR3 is TGTGCCAGCAGCTTGGCGACCCGACAGGGGGCGGGTGAGACCCAGTACTTC. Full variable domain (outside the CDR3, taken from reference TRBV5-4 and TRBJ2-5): ETGVTQSPTHLIKTRGQQVTLRCSSQSGHNTVSWYQQALGQGPQFIFQYYREEENGRGNFPPRFSGLQFPNYSSELNVNALELDDSALYLCASSLATRQGAGETQYFGPGTRLLVL.

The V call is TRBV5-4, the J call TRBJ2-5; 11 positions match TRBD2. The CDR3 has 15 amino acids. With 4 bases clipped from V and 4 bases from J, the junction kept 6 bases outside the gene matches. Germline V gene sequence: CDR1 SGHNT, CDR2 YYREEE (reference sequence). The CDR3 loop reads CASSITSGSGETQYF. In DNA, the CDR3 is TGTGCCAGCAGCATCACTAGCGGGAGTGGAGAGACCCAGTACTTC.

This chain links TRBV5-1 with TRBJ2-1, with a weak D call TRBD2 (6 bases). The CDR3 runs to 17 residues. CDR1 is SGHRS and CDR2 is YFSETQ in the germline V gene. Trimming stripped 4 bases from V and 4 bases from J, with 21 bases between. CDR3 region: CASSASTLRLEYNEQFF. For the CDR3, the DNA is TGCGCCAGCAGCGCCTCCACACTCCGACTAGAATACAATGAGCAGTTCTTC.

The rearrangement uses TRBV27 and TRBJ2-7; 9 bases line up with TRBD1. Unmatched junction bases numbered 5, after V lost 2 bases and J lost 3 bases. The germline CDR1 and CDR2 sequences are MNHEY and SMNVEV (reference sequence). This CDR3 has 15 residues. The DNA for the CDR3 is TGTGCCAGCAGTTTAACGCGGACAGGGGACTACGAGCAGTACTTC. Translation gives CASSLTRTGDYEQYF.

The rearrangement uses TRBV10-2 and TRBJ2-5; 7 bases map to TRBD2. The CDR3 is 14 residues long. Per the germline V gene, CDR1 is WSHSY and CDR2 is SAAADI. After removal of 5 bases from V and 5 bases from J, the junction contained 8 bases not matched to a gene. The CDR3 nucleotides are TGCGCCAGCAGTCGTAGCGGGCCAAGGGAGACCCAGTACTTC. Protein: CASSRSGPRETQYF.

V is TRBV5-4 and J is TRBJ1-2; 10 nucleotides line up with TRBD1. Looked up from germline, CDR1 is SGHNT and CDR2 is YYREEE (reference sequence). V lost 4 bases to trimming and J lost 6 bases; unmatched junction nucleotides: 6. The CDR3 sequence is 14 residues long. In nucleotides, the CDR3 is TGTGCCAGCAGCCAATGGACAGGGGGGGATGGCTACACCTTC. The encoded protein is CASSQWTGGDGYTF.

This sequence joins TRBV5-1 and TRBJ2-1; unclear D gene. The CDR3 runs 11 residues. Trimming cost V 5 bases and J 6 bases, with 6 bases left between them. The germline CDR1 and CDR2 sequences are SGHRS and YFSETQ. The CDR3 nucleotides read TGCGCCAGCAGTATTAGCAATGAGCAGTTCTTC. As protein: CASSISNEQFF.

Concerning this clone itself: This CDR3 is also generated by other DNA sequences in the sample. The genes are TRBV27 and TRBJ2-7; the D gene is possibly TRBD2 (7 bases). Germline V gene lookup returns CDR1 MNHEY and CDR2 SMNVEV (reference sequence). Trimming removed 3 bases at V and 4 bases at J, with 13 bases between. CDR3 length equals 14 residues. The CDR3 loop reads CASSFGGALYEQYF. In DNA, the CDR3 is TGTGCCAGCAGTTTTGGGGGGGCGCTTTACGAGCAGTACTTC.

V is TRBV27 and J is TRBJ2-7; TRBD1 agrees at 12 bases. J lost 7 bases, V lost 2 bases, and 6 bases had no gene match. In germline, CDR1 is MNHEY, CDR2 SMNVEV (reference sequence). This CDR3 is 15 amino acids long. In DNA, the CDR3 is TGTGCCAGCAGTTTAGGGACAGGGGGCACGAGGGAGCAGTACTTC. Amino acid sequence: CASSLGTGGTREQYF.

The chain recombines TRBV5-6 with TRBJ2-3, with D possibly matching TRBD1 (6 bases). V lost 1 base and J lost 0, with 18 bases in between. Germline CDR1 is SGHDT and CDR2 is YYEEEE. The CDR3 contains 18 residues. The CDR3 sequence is CASSLTLGQFPSTDTQYF. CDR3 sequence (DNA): TGTGCCAGCAGCTTGACCCTCGGACAGTTTCCTAGCACAGATACGCAGTATTTT.

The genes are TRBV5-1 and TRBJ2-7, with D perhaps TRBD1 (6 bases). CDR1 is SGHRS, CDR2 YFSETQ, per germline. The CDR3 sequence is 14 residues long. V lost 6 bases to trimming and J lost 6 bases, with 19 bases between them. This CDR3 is CASTDRDTKAEQYF. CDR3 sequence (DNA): TGCGCCAGCACCGACCGGGACACCAAGGCCGAGCAGTACTTC.

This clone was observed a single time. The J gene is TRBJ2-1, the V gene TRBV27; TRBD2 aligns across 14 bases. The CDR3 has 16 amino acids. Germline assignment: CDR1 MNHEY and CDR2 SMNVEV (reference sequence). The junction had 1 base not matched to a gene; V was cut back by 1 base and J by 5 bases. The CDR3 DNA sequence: TGTGCCAGCAGTTTATGGACTAGCGGGAGGAACAATGAGCAGTTCTTC. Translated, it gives CASSLWTSGRNNEQFF.

This CDR3 reads CASSPGQGLTDTQYF. In DNA form, the CDR3 reads TGTGCCAGCAGTCCGGGACAGGGGTTAACAGATACGCAGTATTTT. The gene calls are TRBV2 and TRBJ2-3, with 10 bases identical to TRBD1. CDR3 length: 15 amino acids. The V gene's germline CDR1 is SNHLY and CDR2 FYNNEI. Trimming at V came to 5 bases and at J to 3 bases, leaving 5 bases not matched to a gene.

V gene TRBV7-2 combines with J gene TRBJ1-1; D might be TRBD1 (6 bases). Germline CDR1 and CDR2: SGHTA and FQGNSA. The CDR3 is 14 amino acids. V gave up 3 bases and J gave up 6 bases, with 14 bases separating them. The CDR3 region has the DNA TGTGCCAGCAGCTTTAACACAGGGACCTCTGAAGCTTTCTTT. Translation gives CASSFNTGTSEAFF.

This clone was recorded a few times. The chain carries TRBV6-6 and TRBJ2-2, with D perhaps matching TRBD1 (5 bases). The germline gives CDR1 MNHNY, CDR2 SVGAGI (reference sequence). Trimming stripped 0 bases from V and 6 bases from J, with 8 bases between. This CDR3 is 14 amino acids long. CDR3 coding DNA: TGTGCCAGCAGTTACTCCACAGGACCCGGGGAGCTGTTTTTT. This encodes CASSYSTGPGELFF.

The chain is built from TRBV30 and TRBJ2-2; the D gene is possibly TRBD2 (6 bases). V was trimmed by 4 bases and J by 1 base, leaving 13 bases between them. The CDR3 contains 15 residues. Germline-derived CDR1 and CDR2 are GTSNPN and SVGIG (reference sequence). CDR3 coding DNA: TGTGCCTGGATCCCCGGGACTGGGAACACCGGGGAGCTGTTTTTT. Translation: CAWIPGTGNTGELFF.

The CDR3 DNA sequence: TGTGCCAGCAGTCAGGCGGGGAACACCGGGGAGCTGTTTTTT. It is translated as CASSQAGNTGELFF. The chain employs TRBV7-7 and TRBJ2-2, with a possible D match to TRBD2 (5 bases). Per germline, CDR1 SSHAT and CDR2 FNYEAQ (reference sequence). CDR3 length: 14 residues. Trimming shortened V by 6 bases and J by 1 base, and 9 bases separated the two germline ends. Combining the CDR3 with reference TRBV7-7 and TRBJ2-2 gives the whole variable domain GAGVSQSPRYKVTKRGQDVTLRCDPISSHATLYWYQQALGQGPEFLTYFNYEAQPDKSGLPSDRFSAERPEGSISTLTIQRTEQRDSAMYRCASSQAGNTGELFFGEGSRLTVL.

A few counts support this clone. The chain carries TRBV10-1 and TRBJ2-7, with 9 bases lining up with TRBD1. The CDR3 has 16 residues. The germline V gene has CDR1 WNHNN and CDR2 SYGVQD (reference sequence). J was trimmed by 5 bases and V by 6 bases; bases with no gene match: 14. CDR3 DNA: TGCGCCAGCAGGGAGGAGGGACAGGGTCGTTTCGACGAGCAGTACTTC. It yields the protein CASREEGQGRFDEQYF.

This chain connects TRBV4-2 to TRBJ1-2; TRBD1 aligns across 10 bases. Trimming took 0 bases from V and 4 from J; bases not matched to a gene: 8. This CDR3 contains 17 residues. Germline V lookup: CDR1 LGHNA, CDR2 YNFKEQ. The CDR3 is CASSQETGTGESYGYTF. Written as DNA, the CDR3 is TGTGCCAGCAGCCAAGAGACCGGGACAGGGGAGAGCTATGGCTACACCTTC.

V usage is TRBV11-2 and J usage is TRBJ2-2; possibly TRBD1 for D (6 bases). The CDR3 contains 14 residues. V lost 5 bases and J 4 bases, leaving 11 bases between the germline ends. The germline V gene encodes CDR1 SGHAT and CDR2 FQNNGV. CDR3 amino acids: CASSGRGGTGELFF. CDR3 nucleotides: TGTGCCAGCAGCGGGCGAGGGGGCACCGGGGAGCTGTTTTTT.

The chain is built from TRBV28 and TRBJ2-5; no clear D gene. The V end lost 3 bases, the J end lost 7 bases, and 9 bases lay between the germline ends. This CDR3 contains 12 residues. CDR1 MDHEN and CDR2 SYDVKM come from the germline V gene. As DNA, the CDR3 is TGTGCCAGCAGTTTGCTCTACGGGACCCAGTACTTC. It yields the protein CASSLLYGTQYF.

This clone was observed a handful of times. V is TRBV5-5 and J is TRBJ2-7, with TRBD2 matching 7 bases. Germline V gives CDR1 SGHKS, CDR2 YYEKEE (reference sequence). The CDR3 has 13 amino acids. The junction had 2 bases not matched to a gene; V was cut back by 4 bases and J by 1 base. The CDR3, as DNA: TGTGCCAGCAGCCTAGCGGAGTCCTACGAGCAGTACTTC. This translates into CASSLAESYEQYF.

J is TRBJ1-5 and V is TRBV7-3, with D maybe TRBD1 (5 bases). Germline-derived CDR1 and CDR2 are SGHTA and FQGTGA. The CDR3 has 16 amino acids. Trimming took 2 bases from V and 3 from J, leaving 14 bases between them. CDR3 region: CASSLLPGRVNQPQHF. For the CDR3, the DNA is TGTGCCAGCAGCTTACTTCCTGGCAGGGTCAATCAGCCCCAGCATTTT.

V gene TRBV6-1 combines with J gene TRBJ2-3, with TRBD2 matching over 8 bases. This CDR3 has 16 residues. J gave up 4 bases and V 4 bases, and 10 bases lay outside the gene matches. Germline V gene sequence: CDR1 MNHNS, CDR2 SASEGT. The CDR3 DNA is TGTGCCAGCAGTGTAGGGTCGCTAGCGGGCGCAGATACGCAGTATTTT. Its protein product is CASSVGSLAGADTQYF.

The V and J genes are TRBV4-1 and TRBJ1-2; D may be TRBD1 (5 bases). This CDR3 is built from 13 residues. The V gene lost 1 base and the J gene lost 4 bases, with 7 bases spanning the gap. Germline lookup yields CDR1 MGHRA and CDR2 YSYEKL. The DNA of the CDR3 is TGCGCCAGCAGCCAAGGGACAAGCTATGGCTACACCTTC. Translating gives CASSQGTSYGYTF.

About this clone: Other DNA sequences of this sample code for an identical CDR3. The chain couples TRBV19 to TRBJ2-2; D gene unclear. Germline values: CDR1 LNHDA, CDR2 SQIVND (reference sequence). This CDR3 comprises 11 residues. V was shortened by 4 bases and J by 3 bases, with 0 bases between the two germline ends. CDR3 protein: CASSNTGELFF. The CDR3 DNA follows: TGTGCCAGTAGTAACACCGGGGAGCTGTTTTTT.

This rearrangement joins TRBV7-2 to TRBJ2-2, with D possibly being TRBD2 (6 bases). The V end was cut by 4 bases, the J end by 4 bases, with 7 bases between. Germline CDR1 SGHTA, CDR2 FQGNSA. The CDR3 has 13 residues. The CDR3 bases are TGTGCCAGCAGCTCTAGCGTCACCGGGGAGCTGTTTTTT. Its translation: CASSSSVTGELFF.